This T cell receptor (beta chain) derives from a study of T cells in Graves' hyperthyroidism and ophthalmopathy. Aged 18 to 65, the patients had hyperthyroidism that was newly diagnosed and had lasted under 2 months. Fresh peripheral blood, around 11 ml of it, supplied the PBMCs. Whole-study results and caveats: Researchers report that a 13 V-J model separated ophthalmopathy from stable hyperthyroidism. Among clonotypes expanded in thyroid above 0.001, most were also found in blood.

V lost 4 bases, J lost 5 bases, and 5 bases lay in between. This CDR3 contains 11 residues. CDR1 and CDR2 (germline): SGHAT, FQNNGV. In its sample, this clonotype was seen many times. Antigen: not known. Authors of the study amplified TCR beta CDR3 regions from RNA transcripts. A set of HTBI primers served as the primers for a first-round RT-PCR of the TCR CDR3. TCRdb independently ran MiXCR on the multiplex PCR reads; one entry per CDR3 protein. The data hold fewer than 350,000 distinct CDR3 sequences, with about an eighth observed a single time. This receptor was taken from a woman in her thirties with Graves' hyperthyroidism that later progressed to Graves' ophthalmopathy. Source material: blood. The rearrangement joins TRBV11-2 to TRBJ1-1; D call uncertain. CDR3 in DNA: TGTGCCAGCAGCTCGATGACTGAAGCTTTCTTT. Its protein product is CASSSMTEAFF. Full variable domain (rest looked up from reference TRBV11-2 and TRBJ1-1): EAGVAQSPRYKIIEKRQSVAFWCNPISGHATLYWYQQILGQGPKLLIQFQNNGVVDDSQLPKDRFSAERLKGVDSTLKIQPAKLEDSAVYLCASSSMTEAFFGQGTRLTVV.